This TCR beta chain was captured by sequencing in a study of cytomegalovirus exposure and HLA in healthy donors. At the level of the study: Of over 350 genotyped donors, roughly 81% grouped in the Caucasian-associated ancestry cluster.

Use of 60 Vbeta and 13 Jbeta primers characterized the PCR. Sequencing was performed with immunoSEQ multiplex PCR; in TCRdb, only in-frame clones are kept and a portion is missing. Counted here are more than 85,000 clones, 70% to 80% occurring once; the ten biggest clones make up approximately 4.3%. This clone was recorded only once. The CDR3 has 17 amino acids. V was pared by 0 bases and J by 9 bases, with 21 bases between. Per germline, CDR1 LGHNA and CDR2 YNFKEQ. The receptor was derived from a young woman in good health and CMV-seropositive. Sequencing was performed on PBMCs. The rearrangement uses TRBV4-2 and TRBJ1-5, with D possibly TRBD1 on 6 matching bases. CDR3 amino acids: CASSQEAGGGPWWPQHF. CDR3 DNA: TGTGCCAGCAGCCAAGAGGCGGGCGGGGGGCCTTGGTGGCCCCAGCATTTT.